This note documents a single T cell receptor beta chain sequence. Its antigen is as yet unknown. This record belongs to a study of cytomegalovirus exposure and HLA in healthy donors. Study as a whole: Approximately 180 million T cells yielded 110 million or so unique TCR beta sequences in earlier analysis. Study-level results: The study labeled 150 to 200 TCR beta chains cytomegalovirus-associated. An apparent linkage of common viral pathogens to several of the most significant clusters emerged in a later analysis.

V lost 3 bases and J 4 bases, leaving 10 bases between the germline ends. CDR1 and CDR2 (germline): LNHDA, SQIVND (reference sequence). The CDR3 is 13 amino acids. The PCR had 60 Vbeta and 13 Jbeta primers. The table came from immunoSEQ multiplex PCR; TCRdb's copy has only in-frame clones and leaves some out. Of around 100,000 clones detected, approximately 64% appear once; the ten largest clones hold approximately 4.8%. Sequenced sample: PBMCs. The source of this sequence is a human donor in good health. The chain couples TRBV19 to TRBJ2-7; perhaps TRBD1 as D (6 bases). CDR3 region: CASSIGTRYEQYF. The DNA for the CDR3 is TGTGCCAGTAGTATCGGGACAAGGTACGAGCAGTACTTC.